The entry below gives a single T cell receptor beta chain sequence along with its context. This sample was taken from a study of cytomegalovirus exposure and HLA in healthy donors. PCR primers comprised 60 Vbeta and 13 Jbeta primers. The assay was immunoSEQ multiplex PCR, and TCRdb's table has in-frame clones only and misses some. The repertoire includes roughly 130,000 clones, about 79% of them detected once, and under 3% sits in the top ten. Germline V gives CDR1 KGHSH, CDR2 LQKENI. The CDR3 consists of 13 residues. The V and J ends lost 2 bases and 8 bases, in that order; junction bases with no gene match: 4.

The sequenced sample was PBMCs. This chain joins TRBV18 and TRBJ1-2, with 8 bases aligning to TRBD1. The sequence was obtained from a young woman in good health and CMV-seropositive. The CDR3 spells CASSPVGQGGYTF. CDR3 nucleotides: TGTGCCAGCTCACCAGTAGGACAGGGCGGCTACACCTTC.